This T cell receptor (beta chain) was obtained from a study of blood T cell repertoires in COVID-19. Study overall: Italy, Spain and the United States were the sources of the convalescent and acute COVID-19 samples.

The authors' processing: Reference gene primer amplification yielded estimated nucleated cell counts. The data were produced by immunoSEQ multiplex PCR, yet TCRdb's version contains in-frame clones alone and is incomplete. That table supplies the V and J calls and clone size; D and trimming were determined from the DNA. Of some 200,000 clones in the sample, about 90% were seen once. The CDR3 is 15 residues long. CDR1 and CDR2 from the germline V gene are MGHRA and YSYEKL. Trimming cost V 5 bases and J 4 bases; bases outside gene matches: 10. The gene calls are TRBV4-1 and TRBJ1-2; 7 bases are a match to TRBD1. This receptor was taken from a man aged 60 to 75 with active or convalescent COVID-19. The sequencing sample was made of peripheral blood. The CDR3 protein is CASSSEGALGYGYTF. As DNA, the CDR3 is TGCGCCAGCAGCTCCGAGGGGGCGCTGGGCTATGGCTACACCTTC.